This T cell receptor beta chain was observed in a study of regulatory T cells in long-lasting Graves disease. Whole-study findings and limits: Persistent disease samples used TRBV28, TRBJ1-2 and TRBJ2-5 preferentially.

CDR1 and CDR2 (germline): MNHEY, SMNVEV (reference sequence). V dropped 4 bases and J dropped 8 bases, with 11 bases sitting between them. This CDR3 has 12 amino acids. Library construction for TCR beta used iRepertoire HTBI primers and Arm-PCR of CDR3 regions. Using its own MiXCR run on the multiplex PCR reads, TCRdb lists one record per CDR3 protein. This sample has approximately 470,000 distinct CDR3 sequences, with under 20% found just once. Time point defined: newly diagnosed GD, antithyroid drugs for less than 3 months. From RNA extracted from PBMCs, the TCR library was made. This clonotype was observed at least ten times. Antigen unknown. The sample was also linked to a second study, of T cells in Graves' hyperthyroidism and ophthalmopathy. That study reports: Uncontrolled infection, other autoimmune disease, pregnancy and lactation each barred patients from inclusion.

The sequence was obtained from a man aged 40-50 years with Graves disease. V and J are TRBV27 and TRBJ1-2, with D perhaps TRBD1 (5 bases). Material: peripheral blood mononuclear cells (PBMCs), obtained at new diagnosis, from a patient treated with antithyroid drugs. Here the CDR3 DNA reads TGTGCCAGCAGTTCAGGGTCCGGGGGCTACACCTTC. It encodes CASSSGSGGYTF.